The text below deals with one T cell receptor (beta chain). Its antigen is unknown. No base qualities exist here, and no much larger clone lies one base off it. These data come from a study of cytomegalovirus exposure and HLA in healthy donors (dated by TCRdb to 2015 to 2018). Study-wide context: An earlier analysis of around 600 of the donors reported approximately 290 Gb of sequence data and 120 million or so unique TCR beta sequences from about 200 million T cells. Approximately 310 gigabases of sequencing data and 70 million to 100 million unique TCR sequences made up an early release that covered 640 HLA-typed donors. Of the approximately 400 genotyped donors, 81% fell in the genetic ancestry cluster associated with self-reported Caucasian donors. The study was designed to test whether signatures of past pathogen exposure could be identified by cataloging public T cell receptors. Using immunosequencing, the study profiled T cell repertoires from about 650 subjects and related those repertoires to cytomegalovirus serostatus. Along with the roughly 670-subject first cohort, a separate validation cohort of approximately 110 different subjects was used. To predict cytomegalovirus infection status, the study brought together high-throughput TCR immunosequencing, statistical association of individual TCRs with disease status, and machine learning. In a later analysis, previously published TCR beta repertoires from several hundred donors were re-analyzed and high-resolution HLA genotyping was added so that TCR occurrence patterns could be studied. In the later analysis, no new phenotypic data were used to find candidate immune exposures; instead, reliance was placed on TCR beta sequences and their occurrence across donors. An earlier analysis of 587 of the donors used high-throughput TCR beta sequencing to judge whether each TCR beta V gene segment behaved as functional or pseudogenic. Alongside the repertoire data, information on donor age, sex, ethnicity and CMV serostatus was compiled. Genome-wide SNP genotypes for about 65% of the roughly 670 donors were used in a later genetic analysis, which treated that subset as a discovery cohort. All discovery cohort repertoires had been generated on a single sequencing platform. Class I and class II HLA loci were covered by the typing at four-digit resolution. The number of typed donors differed by locus: about 620-630 for A, B, C, DRB1 and DQB1; 500 to 550 for DQA1; 606 for DPA1; and about 470 for DPB1. About five DR-DQ haplotypes were treated as single units for association and clustering because of strong linkage in the cohort. On average, roughly 240,000 unique TCR beta nucleotide sequences were sequenced per donor among 350 to 400 genotyped donors of the cohort, with roughly 18% of those sequences being non-productive. Summary of the overall study and its limitations: A few of the identified cytomegalovirus-associated TCR beta chains were confirmed in vitro to be specific for cytomegalovirus antigens. A cluster of highly shared sequence variants was judged likely to represent a technical artifact of the sequencing pipeline. Correlated functional status among segregating V segments might be attributable to linkage disequilibrium, but an unknown experimental factor could not be ruled out. Because the 87-base-pair reads could not distinguish some IMGT-functional V segments, including TRBV6-2 and TRBV6-3, those segments were excluded. The only immune exposure information available for the cohort was CMV serostatus. According to the authors, the approach could potentially be generalized to other disease states and immunological phenotypes. Strong co-occurrence of HLA alleles, especially DR and DQ, made assigning TCR associations to individual alleles difficult. A further reported finding was that TCR beta sequences accurately predicted the HLA-A and HLA-B alleles for most subjects in the first cohort. Over 15 rarely observed V segments, including chromosome 9 orphons, were excluded from the earlier analysis of several hundred of the donors because counts were too low. HLA typing was unavailable for some donors at each locus, so association tests used only the typed subset. Compared with equally common non-associated chains, HLA-associated TCR beta chains in a later analysis were more clonally expanded and had lower generation probabilities. At a false discovery rate of 0.05, a later analysis linked around 15,000 TCR beta sequences to specific HLA alleles. According to a later analysis, parvovirus B19, influenza, CMV and Epstein-Barr virus appeared linked to several top co-occurrence clusters. A later genetic analysis reported fewer N-insertions in productive TCRs among donors in an Asian-associated ancestry cluster than the roughly 650-donor mean. Most CMV-associated TCR beta chains appeared to be HLA-restricted in a later analysis, and the HLA associations seemed to be driven largely by CMV exposure. The classifier was reported to diagnose cytomegalovirus status with high specificity and sensitivity in both the original and validation cohorts. Only TCR beta chains were sequenced in this cohort, and the absence of alpha or paired-chain data limited detectable features. In a later analysis, TCR association rates were found to vary across HLA loci, with the most associated TCRs seen for DRB1 alleles and the fewest for HLA-C alleles. Most TCR sequences were seen in very few donors, while some public TCRs were found in many individuals. Broadly in line with IMGT annotations, most TCR beta V segments showed up in productive rearrangements about 87% or about 30% of the time in an earlier analysis of 587 of the donors. Sequencing depth was assumed to be roughly uniform across donors in the presence/absence analyses, though that assumption may not hold. In a later genetic analysis, a missense DCLRE1C variant was associated with V-gene and J-gene trimming of TCR beta chains, and the association was replicated in an independent cohort. A total of about 180 TCR beta chains were listed by the study as associated with cytomegalovirus.

The cohort comprised 666 healthy bone marrow donors. Cohort members were all nominally healthy when sampled, although unrecorded immune exposures were likely present. The donor was CMV seronegative and belonged to the group of around 350 seronegative cohort members. A peripheral blood sample was provided by each donor, and peripheral blood mononuclear cells were used for TCR beta sequencing. Genomic DNA was extracted from the blood cell samples with the Qiagen DNeasy Blood Extraction Kit. V loses 4 bases of germline sequence and J loses 7 bases, and the interval between the two ends is 20 bases. CDR1 LNHDA and CDR2 SQIVND were looked up in the germline V gene (reference sequence). Taken from cysteine to phenylalanine, the CDR3 has 16 residues. This entry keeps only the CDR3 DNA: 48 bases, framed from base 1. Library construction relied on the immunoSEQ multiplex PCR assay. A mixture of 60 forward primers for TCR Vbeta segments and 13 reverse primers for TCR Jbeta segments was used in the multiplex PCR. The CDR3 region of rearranged TCR beta genes was amplified from genomic DNA with a multiplex PCR assay. The Illumina HiSeq System was used to sequence the amplified TCR beta libraries as 87-base-pair reads. The original pipeline was this. In a later analysis, about 80 million unique TCR beta chains were counted across the approximately 670 repertoires, and roughly 11 million of these chains were shared by at least two donors. To remove PCR and sequencing errors, raw reads were error-corrected and collapsed into unique sequences using a nearest-neighbor algorithm that merged closely related sequences. To assign V, D and J gene segments, CDR3 sequences were aligned to IMGT reference sequences. For a sequence to be retained, a match of at least six nucleotides was required to both a V gene segment and a J gene segment. A rearrangement counted as productive if the CDR3 had no stop codons and remained in frame with V and J, and every other rearrangement counted as non-productive. CDR3 was defined by IMGT convention, running from the second conserved V-encoded cysteine to the conserved J-encoded phenylalanine. In an earlier analysis of 500 to 650 of the donors, sequences lacking an unambiguous match to a single V gene segment were excluded. An earlier analysis of a few hundred of the donors called V segments functional above 56.7% productive rearrangements and segregating when the between-donor standard deviation exceeded 5%. A statistical classification framework was built to diagnose cytomegalovirus status from the catalog of TCR beta chain sequences. In a later analysis, TCR nucleotide sequences were compared against IMGT/GENE-DB human TR gene sequences so that V and J genes could be assigned. In a later analysis, CDR3 sequences and most-parsimonious VDJ recombination scenarios were assigned using the TCRdist pipeline. In a later analysis, each TCR beta chain was defined by its CDR3 amino acid sequence together with its V-gene family, and reads without a unique V-gene family were excluded. A later analysis removed 592 highly shared, low-generation-probability nucleotide sequences to deal with suspected cross-contamination and a sequencing artifact. A later analysis calculated a clonal expansion index for each public chain from normalized within-repertoire ranks of inferred template counts. In a later analysis, generation probabilities were computed using a VDJ recombination model fitted to out-of-frame rearrangements, and the results were checked against IGoR. In a later analysis, hypergeometric tests were used to score TCR-TCR, TCR-HLA and TCR-CMV co-occurrence, with a repertoire-size bias correction applied to TCR pairs. False discovery rates were estimated in a later analysis by permuting HLA or CMV assignments 20 times. A later analysis grouped co-occurring TCRs with DBSCAN, adding TCRdist sequence similarity when clustering within HLA-allele-positive subsets. Co-occurrence clustering excluded repertoires with fewer than 30,000 or more than 120,000 public chains, plus five with anomalous nucleotide sharing. TCRdb stores this immuneACCESS table with in-frame sequences only. Part of the clones is absent; in the studies checked, under half of the shortfall reflects unresolved V genes, and no reason is known for the rest. That table gives V, J and clone size, and the DNA gave D and trimming. Present in this sample are 90,000 to 130,000 clones, roughly 73% of which were seen just once. The biggest ten clones account for around 0.95% of the sample.

This clonotype originated in a woman aged 25 to 39 in good health and CMV-seronegative. The sample taken for sequencing was PBMCs. The rearrangement combines TRBV19 with TRBJ1-5, with the D segment identity uncertain. At the DNA level, the sequence is TGTGCCAGTAGTAGGGAGAAAAGCCTGGAATGGCAGCCCCAGCATTTT. This encodes CASSREKSLEWQPQHF.